Shown below are 7 T cell receptor beta chains from a single sample sequenced in a study of blood T cell repertoires in COVID-19. Method: immunoSEQ multiplex PCR; TCRdb's copy keeps in-frame clones and lacks some. The table includes 280,000 or so clones, around 85% detected once. Sequencing was performed on peripheral blood. These receptors were obtained from a woman aged 25 to 39 who had recovered from COVID-19.

The chain employs TRBV28 and TRBJ1-2, with 9 nucleotides matching TRBD1. The CDR3 contains 13 residues. The germline CDR1 and CDR2 sequences are MDHEN and SYDVKM. Trimming removed 5 bases from V and 6 bases from J; junction bases left unmatched: 4. This CDR3 reads CASSPGQGNGYTF. For the CDR3, the DNA is TGTGCCAGCAGTCCCGGACAGGGGAATGGCTACACCTTC.

The gene calls are TRBV7-3 and TRBJ1-1, with TRBD1 as a possible D gene (6 bases). The V end lost 5 bases, the J end lost 1 base, and 23 bases lay between the germline ends. The CDR3 consists of 18 residues. Germline V gives CDR1 SGHTA, CDR2 FQGTGA. The CDR3: CASSQIPTGGRPNTEAFF. For the CDR3, the DNA is TGTGCCAGCAGCCAAATACCGACCGGGGGGCGGCCGAACACTGAAGCTTTCTTT. The whole variable domain, filled in from reference TRBV7-3 and TRBJ1-1, reads GAGVSQTPSNKVTEKGKYVELRCDPISGHTALYWYRQSLGQGPEFLIYFQGTGAADDSGLPNDRFFAVRPEGSVSTLKIQRTERGDSAVYLCASSQIPTGGRPNTEAFFGQGTRLTVV.

CDR3 DNA sequence: TGTGCCAGCAGTGTAGGGACTAGCGGGTACAATGAGCAGTTCTTC. Encoded protein: CASSVGTSGYNEQFF. The rearrangement uses TRBV27 and TRBJ2-1, with TRBD2 matching over 12 bases. The CDR3 runs 15 residues. The J segment lost 4 bases and the V segment lost 5 bases, leaving 3 bases of the junction unmatched. The germline CDR1 and CDR2 sequences are MNHEY and SMNVEV (reference sequence).

This clone was seen once. CDR3 residues: CASYQKQGLHGYTF. CDR3 coding DNA: TGTGCCAGCTACCAGAAACAGGGCTTACATGGCTACACCTTC. The chain recombines TRBV5-4 with TRBJ1-2; a weak D match, TRBD1 (6 bases). V shed 7 bases and J shed 6 bases, with 19 bases lying between them. CDR1 SGHNT and CDR2 YYREEE come from the germline V gene (reference sequence). CDR3 length equals 14 residues.

This chain links TRBV19 with TRBJ1-5; no clear D gene. The CDR3 is 13 amino acids. The V end lost 6 bases, the J end lost 6 bases, and 12 bases lay between the germline ends. Germline V gene sequence: CDR1 LNHDA, CDR2 SQIVND (reference sequence). The CDR3 bases are TGTGCCAGTAGGGAGAGTAGAATTCAGCCCCAGCATTTT. Its translation: CASRESRIQPQHF.

A single count supports this clone. V usage is TRBV19 and J usage is TRBJ2-3; TRBD2 matches at 7 bases. The V segment lost 5 bases and the J segment 1 base; nucleotides outside the gene matches: 12. In germline, CDR1 is LNHDA, CDR2 SQIVND (reference sequence). This CDR3 comprises 17 residues. Here the CDR3 reads CASSPTASGQRTDTQYF. The CDR3, as DNA: TGTGCCAGTAGTCCCACGGCTAGCGGCCAACGCACAGATACGCAGTATTTT.

This chain uses TRBV7-9 with TRBJ1-1, with D perhaps matching TRBD1 (5 bases). V was shortened by 5 bases and J by 4 bases, with 17 bases between the two germline ends. Germline CDR1 reads SEHNR; CDR2 reads FQNEAQ (reference sequence). CDR3 length: 15 amino acids. The CDR3 region is CASSHKTLGGTEAFF. As DNA, the CDR3 is TGTGCCAGCAGCCATAAGACCCTCGGGGGCACTGAAGCTTTCTTT.